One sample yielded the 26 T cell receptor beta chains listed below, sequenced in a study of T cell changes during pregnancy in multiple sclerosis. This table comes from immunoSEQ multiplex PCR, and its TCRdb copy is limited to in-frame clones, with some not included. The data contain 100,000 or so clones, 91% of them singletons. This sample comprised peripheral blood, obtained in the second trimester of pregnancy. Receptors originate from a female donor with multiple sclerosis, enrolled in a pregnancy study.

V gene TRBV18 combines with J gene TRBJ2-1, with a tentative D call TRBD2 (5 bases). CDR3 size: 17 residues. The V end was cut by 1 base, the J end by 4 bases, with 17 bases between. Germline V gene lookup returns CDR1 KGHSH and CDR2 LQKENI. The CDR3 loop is CASSPLQLAPAYNEQFF. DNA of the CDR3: TGTGCCAGCTCACCACTCCAGCTAGCCCCTGCTTACAATGAGCAGTTCTTC.

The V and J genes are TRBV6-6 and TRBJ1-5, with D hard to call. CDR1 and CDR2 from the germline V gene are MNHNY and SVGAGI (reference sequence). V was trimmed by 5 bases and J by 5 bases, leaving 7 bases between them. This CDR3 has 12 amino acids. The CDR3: CASSPYDQPQHF. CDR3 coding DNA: TGTGCCAGCAGTCCCTACGATCAGCCCCAGCATTTT.

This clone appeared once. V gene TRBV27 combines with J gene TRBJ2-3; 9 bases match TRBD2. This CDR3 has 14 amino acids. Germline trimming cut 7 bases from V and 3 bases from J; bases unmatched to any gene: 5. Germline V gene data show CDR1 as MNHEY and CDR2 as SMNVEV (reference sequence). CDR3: CASMSSGRTDTQYF. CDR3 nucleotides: TGTGCCAGCATGAGTAGCGGGAGAACAGATACGCAGTATTTT.

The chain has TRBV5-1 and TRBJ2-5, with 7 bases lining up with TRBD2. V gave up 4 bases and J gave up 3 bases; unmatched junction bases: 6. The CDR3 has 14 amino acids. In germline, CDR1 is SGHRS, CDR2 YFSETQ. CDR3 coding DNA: TGCGCCAGCAGCCCTATCGGGACTAAAGAGACCCAGTACTTC. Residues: CASSPIGTKETQYF.

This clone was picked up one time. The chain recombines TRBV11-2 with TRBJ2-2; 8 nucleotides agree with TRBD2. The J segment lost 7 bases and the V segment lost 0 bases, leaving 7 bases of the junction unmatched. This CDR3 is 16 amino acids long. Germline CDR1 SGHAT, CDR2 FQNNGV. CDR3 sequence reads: CASSLDSGSFGGELFF. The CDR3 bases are TGTGCCAGCAGCTTAGACAGCGGGAGTTTTGGCGGGGAGCTGTTTTTT. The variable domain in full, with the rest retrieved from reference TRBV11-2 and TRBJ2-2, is EAGVAQSPRYKIIEKRQSVAFWCNPISGHATLYWYQQILGQGPKLLIQFQNNGVVDDSQLPKDRFSAERLKGVDSTLKIQPAKLEDSAVYLCASSLDSGSFGGELFFGEGSRLTVL.

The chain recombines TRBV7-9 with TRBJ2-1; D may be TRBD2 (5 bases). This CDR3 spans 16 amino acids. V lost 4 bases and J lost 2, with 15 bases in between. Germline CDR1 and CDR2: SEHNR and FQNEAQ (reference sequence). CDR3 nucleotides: TGTGCCAGCAGCTGGAAAGCGGCAGCCCCCTACAATGAGCAGTTCTTC. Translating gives CASSWKAAAPYNEQFF. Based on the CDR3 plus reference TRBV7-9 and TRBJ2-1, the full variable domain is DTGVSQNPRHKITKRGQNVTFRCDPISEHNRLYWYRQTLGQGPEFLTYFQNEAQLEKSRLLSDRFSAERPKGSFSTLEIQRTEQGDSAMYLCASSWKAAAPYNEQFFGPGTRLTVL.

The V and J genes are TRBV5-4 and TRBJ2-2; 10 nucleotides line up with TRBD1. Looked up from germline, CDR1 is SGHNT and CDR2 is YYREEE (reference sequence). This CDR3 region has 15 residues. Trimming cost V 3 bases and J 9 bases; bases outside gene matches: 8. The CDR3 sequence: CASSSPGQGPRELFF. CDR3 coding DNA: TGTGCCAGCAGCTCACCGGGACAGGGGCCCAGGGAGCTGTTTTTT.

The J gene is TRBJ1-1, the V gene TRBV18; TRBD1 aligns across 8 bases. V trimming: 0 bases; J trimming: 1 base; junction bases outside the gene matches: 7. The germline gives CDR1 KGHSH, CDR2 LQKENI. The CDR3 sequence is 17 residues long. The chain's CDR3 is CASSPPRDRPRNTEAFF. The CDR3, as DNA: TGTGCCAGCTCACCACCTCGGGACAGGCCAAGGAACACTGAAGCTTTCTTT.

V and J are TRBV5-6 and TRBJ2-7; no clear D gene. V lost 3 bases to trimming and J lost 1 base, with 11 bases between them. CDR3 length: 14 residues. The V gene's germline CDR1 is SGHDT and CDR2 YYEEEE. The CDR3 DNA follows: TGTGCCAGCAGCTCCCTTCAGGTGTCCTACGAGCAGTACTTC. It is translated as CASSSLQVSYEQYF.

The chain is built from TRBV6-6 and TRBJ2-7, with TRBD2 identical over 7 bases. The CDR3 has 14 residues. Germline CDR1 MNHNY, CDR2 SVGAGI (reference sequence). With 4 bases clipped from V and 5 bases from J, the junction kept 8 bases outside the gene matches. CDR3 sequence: CASSSAGVTHEQYF. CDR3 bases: TGTGCCAGCAGTTCGGCGGGAGTGACCCACGAGCAGTACTTC.

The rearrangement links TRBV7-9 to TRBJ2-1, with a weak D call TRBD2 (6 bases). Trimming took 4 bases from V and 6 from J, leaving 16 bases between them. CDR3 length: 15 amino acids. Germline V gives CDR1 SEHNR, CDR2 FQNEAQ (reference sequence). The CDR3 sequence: CASSYQVAVVNEQFF. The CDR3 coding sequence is TGTGCCAGCAGCTATCAGGTAGCGGTGGTCAATGAGCAGTTCTTC. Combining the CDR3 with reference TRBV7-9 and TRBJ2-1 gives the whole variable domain DTGVSQNPRHKITKRGQNVTFRCDPISEHNRLYWYRQTLGQGPEFLTYFQNEAQLEKSRLLSDRFSAERPKGSFSTLEIQRTEQGDSAMYLCASSYQVAVVNEQFFGPGTRLTVL.

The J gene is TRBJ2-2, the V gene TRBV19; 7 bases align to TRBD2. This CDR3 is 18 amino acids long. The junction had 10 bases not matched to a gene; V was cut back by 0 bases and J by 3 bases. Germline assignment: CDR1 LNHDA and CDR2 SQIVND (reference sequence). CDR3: CASSIDFGGRKYTGELFF. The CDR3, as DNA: TGTGCCAGTAGTATAGATTTTGGCGGGAGAAAGTACACCGGGGAGCTGTTTTTT.

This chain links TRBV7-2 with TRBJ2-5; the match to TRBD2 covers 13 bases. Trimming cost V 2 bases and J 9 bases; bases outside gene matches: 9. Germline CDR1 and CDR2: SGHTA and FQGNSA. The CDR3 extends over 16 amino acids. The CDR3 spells CASSLRGLAGRVAQYF. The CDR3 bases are TGTGCCAGCAGCTTACGGGGACTAGCGGGAAGAGTGGCCCAGTACTTC.

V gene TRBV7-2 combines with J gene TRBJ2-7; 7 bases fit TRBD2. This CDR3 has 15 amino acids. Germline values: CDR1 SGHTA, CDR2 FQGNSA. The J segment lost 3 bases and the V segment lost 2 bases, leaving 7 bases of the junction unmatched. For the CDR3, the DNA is TGTGCCAGCAGCTTATGGGGAGGGCCGGGCTACGAGCAGTACTTC. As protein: CASSLWGGPGYEQYF.

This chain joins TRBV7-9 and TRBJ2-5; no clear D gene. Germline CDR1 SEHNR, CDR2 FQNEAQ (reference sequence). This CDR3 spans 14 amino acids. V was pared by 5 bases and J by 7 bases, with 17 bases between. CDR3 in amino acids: CASSHDSLPRTQYF. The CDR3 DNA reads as TGTGCCAGCAGCCATGACTCCCTGCCACGGACCCAGTACTTC. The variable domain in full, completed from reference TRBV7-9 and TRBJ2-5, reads DTGVSQNPRHKITKRGQNVTFRCDPISEHNRLYWYRQTLGQGPEFLTYFQNEAQLEKSRLLSDRFSAERPKGSFSTLEIQRTEQGDSAMYLCASSHDSLPRTQYFGPGTRLLVL.

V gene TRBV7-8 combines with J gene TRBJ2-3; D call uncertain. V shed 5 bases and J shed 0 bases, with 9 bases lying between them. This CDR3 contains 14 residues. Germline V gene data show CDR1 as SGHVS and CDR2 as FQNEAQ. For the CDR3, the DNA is TGTGCCAGCAGCCTACCGAGTAGCACAGATACGCAGTATTTT. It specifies CASSLPSSTDTQYF.

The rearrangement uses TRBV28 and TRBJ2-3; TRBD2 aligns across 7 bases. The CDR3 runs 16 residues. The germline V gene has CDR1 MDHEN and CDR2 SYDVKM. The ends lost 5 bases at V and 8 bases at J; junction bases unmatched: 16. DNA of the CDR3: TGTGCCAGCAGTCTTGGCGGGACTACCCGGTTTGGTACGCAGTATTTT. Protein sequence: CASSLGGTTRFGTQYF.

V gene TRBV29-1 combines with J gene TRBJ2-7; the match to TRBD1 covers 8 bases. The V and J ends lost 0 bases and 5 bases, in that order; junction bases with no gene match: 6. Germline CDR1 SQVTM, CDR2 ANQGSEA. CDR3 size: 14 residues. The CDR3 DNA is TGCAGCGTTGAAGATCGGGCAGGGGGCCACGAGCAGTACTTC. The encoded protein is CSVEDRAGGHEQYF.

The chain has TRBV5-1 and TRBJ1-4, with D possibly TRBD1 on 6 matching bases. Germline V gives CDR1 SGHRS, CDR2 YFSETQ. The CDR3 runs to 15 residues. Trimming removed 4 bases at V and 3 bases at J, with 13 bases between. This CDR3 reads CASSLRDTSNEKLFF. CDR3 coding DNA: TGCGCCAGCAGCCTTCGGGACACCTCTAATGAAAAACTGTTTTTT.

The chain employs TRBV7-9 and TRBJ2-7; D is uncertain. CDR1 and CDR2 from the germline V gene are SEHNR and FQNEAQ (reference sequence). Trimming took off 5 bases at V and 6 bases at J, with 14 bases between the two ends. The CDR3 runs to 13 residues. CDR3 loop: CASSPYPILEQYF. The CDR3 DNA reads TGTGCCAGCAGCCCCTACCCCATACTCGAGCAGTACTTC.

As DNA, the CDR3 is TGTGCCAGCAGCCTGCAGGCGCCCCTATCCTACAATGAGCAGTTCTTC. Translating it yields CASSLQAPLSYNEQFF. The chain carries TRBV5-5 and TRBJ2-1; D gene ambiguous. Germline values: CDR1 SGHKS, CDR2 YYEKEE (reference sequence). Between the trimmed V and J ends, which lost 4 bases and 1 base, there was a span of 15 bases. This CDR3 has 16 residues.

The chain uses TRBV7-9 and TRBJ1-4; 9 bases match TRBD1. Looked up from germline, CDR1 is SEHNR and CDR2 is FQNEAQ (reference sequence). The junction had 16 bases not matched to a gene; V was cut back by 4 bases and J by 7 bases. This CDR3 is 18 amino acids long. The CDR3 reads CASSSLSQTGTGFEKLFF. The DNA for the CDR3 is TGTGCCAGCAGCTCCCTAAGCCAAACCGGGACAGGGTTTGAAAAACTGTTTTTT.

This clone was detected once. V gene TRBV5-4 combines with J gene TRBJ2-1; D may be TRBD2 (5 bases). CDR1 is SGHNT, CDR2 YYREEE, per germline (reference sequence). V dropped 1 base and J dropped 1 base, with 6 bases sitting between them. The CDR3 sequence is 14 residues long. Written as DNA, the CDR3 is TGTGCCAGCAGCTTGAGGACTTCCTACAATGAGCAGTTCTTC. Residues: CASSLRTSYNEQFF.

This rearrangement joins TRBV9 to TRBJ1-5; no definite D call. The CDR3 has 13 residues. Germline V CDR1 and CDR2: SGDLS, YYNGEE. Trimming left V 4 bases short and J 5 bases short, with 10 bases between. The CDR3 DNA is TGTGCCAGCAGCTTACTCCCCGATCAGCCCCAGCATTTT. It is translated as CASSLLPDQPQHF.

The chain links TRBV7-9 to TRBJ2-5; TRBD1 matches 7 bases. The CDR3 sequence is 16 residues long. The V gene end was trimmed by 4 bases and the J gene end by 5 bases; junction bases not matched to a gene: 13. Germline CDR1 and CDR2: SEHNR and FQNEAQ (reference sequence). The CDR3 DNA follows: TGTGCCAGCAGCTCAACACCAACAGGGGACGGGGAGACCCAGTACTTC. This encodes CASSSTPTGDGETQYF.

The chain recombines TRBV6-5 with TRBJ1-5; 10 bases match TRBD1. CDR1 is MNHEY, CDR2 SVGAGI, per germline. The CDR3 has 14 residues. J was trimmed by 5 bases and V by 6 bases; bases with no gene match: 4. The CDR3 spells CASSATGGDQPQHF. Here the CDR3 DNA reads TGTGCCAGCAGCGCGACAGGGGGCGATCAGCCCCAGCATTTT.